The 21 T cell receptor beta chains listed next were all sequenced from one sample in a study of pediatric ulcerative colitis. Some clones are missing from TCRdb's copy, which holds only in-frame ones; the method was immunoSEQ multiplex PCR. Of tens of thousands of clones in the sample, about 90% are singletons; the top ten hold about 1.5%. Sequencing used blood. These receptors all come from a boy younger than 18 who was a control in a study of pediatric ulcerative colitis.

V is TRBV9 and J is TRBJ2-7; TRBD2 might be the D (5 bases). Trimming stripped 0 bases from V and 7 bases from J, with 11 bases between. Per germline, CDR1 SGDLS and CDR2 YYNGEE. The CDR3 sequence is 13 residues long. DNA for the CDR3: TGTGCCAGCAGCGTAGGTGTCGGCGGGGAGCAGTACTTC. It specifies CASSVGVGGEQYF.

This chain links TRBV13 with TRBJ2-5; D uncertain. Looked up from germline, CDR1 is PRHDT and CDR2 is FYEKMQ (reference sequence). Deletions cut 0 bases from V and 0 bases from J, with 5 bases between. The CDR3 runs to 14 residues. CDR3 sequence reads: CASSLGQNQETQYF. As DNA, the CDR3 is TGTGCCAGCAGCTTAGGCCAGAACCAAGAGACCCAGTACTTC.

The rearrangement joins TRBV7-9 to TRBJ2-1; 12 bases fit TRBD2. Germline CDR1 SEHNR, CDR2 FQNEAQ (reference sequence). CDR3 size: 16 residues. V gave up 5 bases and J gave up 6 bases; unmatched junction bases: 8. The CDR3: CASSPRLAGAVNEQFF. DNA of the CDR3: TGTGCCAGCAGCCCGAGACTAGCGGGAGCCGTCAATGAGCAGTTCTTC.

The chain has TRBV19 and TRBJ2-7, with D unresolved. The CDR3 covers 14 residues. V was clipped by 9 bases and J by 2 bases, with 17 bases between them. The germline gives CDR1 LNHDA, CDR2 SQIVND (reference sequence). This chain's CDR3 is CASQRRQGPYEQYF. The DNA for the CDR3 is TGTGCCAGCCAACGACGACAAGGGCCCTACGAGCAGTACTTC.

This chain joins TRBV21-1 and TRBJ1-1; TRBD1 was called by the table and not checked on the DNA. TRBV21-1 is listed as a pseudogene. The CDR3 is made up of 12 amino acids. The chain's CDR3 is CASREMTGGAFF. In nucleotides, the CDR3 is TGTGCCAGCAGGGAGATGACAGGGGGAGCTTTCTTT.

The chain couples TRBV5-6 to TRBJ2-3; no definite D call. V was cut by 4 bases and J by 3 bases, with 15 bases left in between. Germline CDR1 is SGHDT and CDR2 is YYEEEE. This CDR3 contains 15 residues. CDR3 sequence (DNA): TGTGCCAGCAGCCCACCTTCTTCTCCAACAGATACGCAGTATTTT. Amino acids: CASSPPSSPTDTQYF.

The gene calls are TRBV10-1 and TRBJ2-3; tentatively, D is TRBD2 (6 bases). The CDR3 extends over 18 amino acids. With 0 bases removed from V and 4 bases from J, the gap between germline ends came to 20 bases. Germline V gives CDR1 WNHNN, CDR2 SYGVQD (reference sequence). CDR3 residues: CASSESGQLSGVADTQYF. In DNA, the CDR3 is TGCGCCAGCAGTGAGTCCGGCCAGCTTTCGGGGGTGGCAGATACGCAGTATTTT.

The chain is built from TRBV4-2 and TRBJ2-3; 8 nucleotides agree with TRBD2. The CDR3 totals 16 residues. Per the germline V gene, CDR1 is LGHNA and CDR2 is YNFKEQ. V trimming: 0 bases; J trimming: 4 bases; junction bases outside the gene matches: 6. The CDR3 here is CASSQDGSGSADTQYF. The DNA of the CDR3 is TGTGCCAGCAGCCAAGATGGGAGCGGGAGCGCAGATACGCAGTATTTT.

J is TRBJ1-2 and V is TRBV27, with 8 bases identical to TRBD1. The CDR3 is made up of 15 amino acids. With 3 bases clipped from V and 0 bases from J, the junction kept 3 bases outside the gene matches. Looked up from germline, CDR1 is MNHEY and CDR2 is SMNVEV (reference sequence). The CDR3 coding sequence is TGTGCCAGCAGTTTTTGGGGACAGGCTAACTATGGCTACACCTTC. Translation gives CASSFWGQANYGYTF.

The V and J genes are TRBV5-1 and TRBJ2-7, with D unclear. The CDR3 length is 13 residues. V lost 0 bases and J lost 3, with 7 bases in between. Germline CDR1 SGHRS, CDR2 YFSETQ. The CDR3 sequence is CASSLAPIYEQYF. CDR3 nucleotides: TGCGCCAGCAGCTTGGCACCGATCTACGAGCAGTACTTC.

This chain links TRBV9 with TRBJ2-7, with 8 bases that match TRBD2. Germline assignment: CDR1 SGDLS and CDR2 YYNGEE. Losses at the gene ends were 4 bases for V and 6 bases for J; bases not matched to a gene: 12. The CDR3 extends over 15 amino acids. CDR3 nucleotide sequence: TGTGCCAGCAGCCCTCCGGAGCGGGAGACGGTCGAGCAGTACTTC. Amino acid sequence: CASSPPERETVEQYF.

This chain uses TRBV10-3 with TRBJ1-2, with D perhaps matching TRBD1 (5 bases). The V end lost 0 bases, the J end lost 8 bases, and 13 bases lay between the germline ends. Germline CDR1 reads ENHRY; CDR2 reads SYGVKD. The CDR3 covers 14 residues. CDR3 bases: TGTGCCATCAGTGAGTCATCAGGGTCGGGAGGCTACACCTTC. This gives the protein CAISESSGSGGYTF.

This chain links TRBV5-1 with TRBJ2-7; 9 positions match TRBD2. The junction had 5 bases not matched to a gene; V was cut back by 2 bases and J by 2 bases. CDR1 and CDR2 from the germline V gene are SGHRS and YFSETQ. The CDR3 is made up of 15 amino acids. The CDR3 spells CASSFSSGTTYEQYF. The CDR3 DNA sequence: TGCGCCAGCAGCTTTTCTAGCGGGACAACCTACGAGCAGTACTTC.

V gene TRBV5-6 combines with J gene TRBJ1-4; no reliable D call. The CDR3 consists of 12 residues. Germline V CDR1 and CDR2: SGHDT, YYEEEE. Trimming cost V 3 bases and J 8 bases, with 8 bases left between them. The CDR3 bases are TGTGCCAGCAGCTCCGGTCGAGAAAAACTGTTTTTT. Translating it yields CASSSGREKLFF.

This sequence joins TRBV19 and TRBJ1-5; D gene ambiguous. CDR1 and CDR2 (germline): LNHDA, SQIVND (reference sequence). The CDR3 runs to 13 residues. Trimming took 3 bases from V and 2 from J, leaving 5 bases between them. The CDR3 sequence is CASSISRNQPQHF. The CDR3 bases are TGTGCCAGTAGTATCTCTCGCAATCAGCCCCAGCATTTT.

This rearrangement joins TRBV9 to TRBJ1-1; TRBD1 might be the D (5 bases). CDR1 and CDR2 from the germline V gene are SGDLS and YYNGEE. The CDR3 loop spans 16 amino acids. V was trimmed by 3 bases and J by 5 bases, leaving 20 bases between them. The CDR3 here is CASSDHEDTWRTEAFF. CDR3 nucleotide sequence: TGTGCCAGCAGCGATCATGAGGACACATGGCGGACTGAAGCTTTCTTT.

The J gene is TRBJ1-1, the V gene TRBV9; D may be TRBD1 (5 bases). CDR1 is SGDLS and CDR2 is YYNGEE in the germline V gene. Deletions cut 0 bases from V and 0 bases from J, with 9 bases between. The CDR3 runs 15 residues. The CDR3 spells CASSVGGAMNTEAFF. The CDR3 DNA is TGTGCCAGCAGCGTAGGTGGGGCAATGAACACTGAAGCTTTCTTT.

The V gene is TRBV14, the J gene TRBJ2-7; D remains ambiguous. Germline loops: CDR1 SGHDN, CDR2 FVKESK. Trimming shortened V by 0 bases and J by 5 bases, and 17 bases separated the two germline ends. This CDR3 is built from 16 residues. CDR3 residues: CASSQDPFGLSDEQYF. The CDR3 coding sequence is TGTGCCAGCAGCCAAGATCCCTTTGGCCTCTCGGACGAGCAGTACTTC.

The chain employs TRBV7-2 and TRBJ2-7; 9 bases map to TRBD2. This CDR3 has 16 residues. The V segment lost 1 base and the J segment 2 bases; nucleotides outside the gene matches: 6. Germline V gene sequence: CDR1 SGHTA, CDR2 FQGNSA. The CDR3 here is CASSLVGLATTYEQYF. The CDR3 DNA reads TGTGCCAGCAGCTTAGTGGGACTAGCTACTACCTACGAGCAGTACTTC.

This chain connects TRBV5-1 to TRBJ2-7, with 7 bases that match TRBD2. The V and J ends lost 5 bases and 2 bases, in that order; junction bases with no gene match: 13. The CDR3 runs to 16 residues. Germline V gene sequence: CDR1 SGHRS, CDR2 YFSETQ. The CDR3 bases are TGCGCCAGCAGACCGACCACGGGCGGGAGTGCCTACGAGCAGTACTTC. Its translation: CASRPTTGGSAYEQYF.

The chain has TRBV6-5 and TRBJ2-4; D gene ambiguous. This CDR3 contains 14 residues. Germline V CDR1 and CDR2: MNHEY, SVGAGI. Trimming cost V 0 bases and J 6 bases, with 9 bases left between them. The CDR3 loop is CASSYSMDRNIQYF. The DNA for the CDR3 is TGTGCCAGCAGTTACTCGATGGATAGAAACATTCAGTACTTC.